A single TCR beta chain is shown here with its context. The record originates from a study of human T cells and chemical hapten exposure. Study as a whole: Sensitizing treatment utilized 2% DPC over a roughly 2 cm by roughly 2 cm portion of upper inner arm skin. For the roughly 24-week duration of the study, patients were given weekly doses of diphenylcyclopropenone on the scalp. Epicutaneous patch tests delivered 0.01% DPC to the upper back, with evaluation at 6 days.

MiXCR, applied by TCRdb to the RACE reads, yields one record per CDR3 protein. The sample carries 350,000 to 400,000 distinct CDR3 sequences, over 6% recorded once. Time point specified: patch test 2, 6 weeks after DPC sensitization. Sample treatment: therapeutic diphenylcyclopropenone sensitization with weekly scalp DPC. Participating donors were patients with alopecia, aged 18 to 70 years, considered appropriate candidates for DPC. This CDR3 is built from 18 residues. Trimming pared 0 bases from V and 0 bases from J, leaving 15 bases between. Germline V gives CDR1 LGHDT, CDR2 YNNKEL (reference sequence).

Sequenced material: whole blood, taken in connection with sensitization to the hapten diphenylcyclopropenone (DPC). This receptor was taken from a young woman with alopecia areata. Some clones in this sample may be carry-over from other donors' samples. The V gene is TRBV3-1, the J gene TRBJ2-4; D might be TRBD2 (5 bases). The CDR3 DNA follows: TGTGCCAGCAGCCAAGAAGGAGGAGCGGACCGAGCCAAAAACATTCAGTACTTC. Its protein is CASSQEGGADRAKNIQYF.